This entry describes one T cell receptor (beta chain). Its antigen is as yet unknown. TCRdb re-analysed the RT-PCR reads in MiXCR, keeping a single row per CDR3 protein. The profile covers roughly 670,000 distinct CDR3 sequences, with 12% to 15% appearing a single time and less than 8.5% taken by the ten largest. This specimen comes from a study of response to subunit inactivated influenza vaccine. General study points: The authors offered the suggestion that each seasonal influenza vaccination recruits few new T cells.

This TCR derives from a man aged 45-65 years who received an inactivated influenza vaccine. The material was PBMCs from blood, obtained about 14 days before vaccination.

CDR3 sequence reads: CASSLGLTGGPGEQFF. In nucleotides, the CDR3 is TGTGCCAGCAGTTTAGGACTAACGGGAGGGCCGGGGGAGCAGTTCTTC. This chain links TRBV12-3 or TRBV12-4 with TRBJ2-1; 8 nucleotides match TRBD2. This CDR3 is built from 16 residues. The V gene end was trimmed by 1 base and the J gene end by 10 bases; junction bases not matched to a gene: 12.